The subject of this entry is one T cell receptor beta chain. This clone's antigen is unknown. No per-base quality is available; no much larger clone lies one base away. The sample belongs to a study of blood T cell repertoires in COVID-19 (dated by TCRdb to the early 2020s). Regarding the complete study: Collaborator samples came from the United States, Italy and Spain and covered acute and convalescent phases of COVID-19. Deeply sampled blood TCRbeta repertoires from subjects exposed to, actively infected with, or recovered from COVID-19 were included in the dataset. Where available, HLA class I and class II types were taken from metadata supplied by the sample provider and were not determined by assay-based typing. A de-identified subject ID, COVID-19 status, age in years and sex were almost always included in the sample metadata. The prospective study material was composed of cDNA or gDNA derived from T cells, B-cell-depleted T cells, or PBMCs. The repertoires were released in a freely available public database meant as a resource for research on the immune response to SARS-CoV-2. The samples were drawn from the first 160 participants of the ongoing ImmuneRACE study and from 1,254 subjects provided by 6 global collaborators. Overall results and qualifications from the work: The amount of clinical and demographic metadata varied by source and participant and was provided uncurated.

TCRbeta CDR3 regions were amplified from genomic DNA by means of the immunoSEQ Assay, a bias-controlled multiplex PCR. The study's own analysis went as follows. The number of nucleated cells in each sample was estimated by amplification of reference gene primers within the assay. To quantify the absolute abundance of each unique TCRbeta CDR3 rearrangement, sequence reads were collapsed and filtered. For each sample, productive Simpson clonality was calculated as the square root of Simpson's diversity index across productive rearrangements. TCRdb holds this immuneACCESS table with in-frame rearrangements only. Some clones are missing; in checked studies, unresolved V genes explain under half, and the rest has no known cause. The D gene and trimming were derived from the DNA, and the V and J assignments and clone size from that table. The sample table lists fewer than 350,000 clones, under 95% of them with a count of one. 2.3% of the sample rests with the top ten.

According to the germline V gene, CDR1 reads MNHEY and CDR2 reads SVGAGI. After removal of 4 bases from V and 9 bases from J, the junction retains 5 bases not matched to a gene. The CDR3, cysteine through phenylalanine, is 13 amino acids long. Only the CDR3 portion is preserved as DNA: 39 bases, with reading frame beginning at the first base. Participants in the prospective study were aged roughly 18 to 100 years, lived in about two dozen United States geographic areas, and enrolled through a virtual design. In the prospective study, cohorts were assigned on the basis of participant-reported clinical history obtained from a screening survey and a study questionnaire. Each participant in the prospective study had whole blood, serum and a nasopharyngeal or oropharyngeal swab collected by mobile phlebotomists. Prospective study participants could optionally give additional blood draws and questionnaires over an approximately two-month period. Blood samples from the prospective study were shipped frozen or at room temperature prior to DNA extraction.

The TCR originated in a woman aged 40-49 years with acute COVID-19. The sequence is built from TRBV6-5 and TRBJ2-1; 8 junctional bases match TRBD2. Source material: PBMCs or T cells enriched from blood (not recorded which). The sequenced DNA is TGTGCCAGCAGTTTCGACGGGAGGGCTGAGCAGTTCTTC. This translates into CASSFDGRAEQFF.